The entry below gives a single T cell receptor beta chain sequence along with its context. This clone was seen a handful of times. It has no known antigen specificity. No per-base quality is available; no much larger clone lies one base away. These data are taken from a study of T cells in narcolepsy (dated by TCRdb to between 2018 and 2020). Background on the whole study: Healthy control donors were enrolled in the study alongside patients who had narcolepsy type 1 or type 2 (NT1, NT2). Autoreactive T cells targeting hypocretin neuron self-antigens (hypocretin, TRIB2) were sought in narcolepsy patients, and TCR Vbeta sequencing was used to track clonotypes in blood and CSF. Findings and caveats that apply to the study as a whole: HCRT-specific and TRIB2-specific autoreactive clonotypes were highlighted in plots that compared CD4+ T cell clonotypes in CSF versus blood from the same patient. According to the report, autoreactive clonotypes were detected serially in the blood of the same patients and of different patients, but not in healthy controls. Certain blood memory CD4+ repertoires from patients and controls had no sequences that matched autoreactive T cell clones. Patients and controls had comparable numbers of sequenced blood memory CD4+ clonotypes, averaging about 39,000 and 30,000, respectively.

The library came from the immunoSEQ multiplex PCR assay. The table was pulled from immuneACCESS by TCRdb, which kept in-frame rearrangements only. Such tables lose some clones; where checked, under half of the loss comes from unresolved V genes, and the rest has no known cause. For this sample there are tens of thousands of clones; 75% to 85% appear just once. The ten largest clonotypes hold under 1.3% of the sample. For TCR Vbeta sequencing, memory CD4+ T cells were sorted ex vivo from the peripheral blood of both healthy controls and narcolepsy patients. This clonotype originated in a human donor with narcolepsy. Sequencing was performed on CD45RA- memory CD4+ T cells from PBMCs. Taken with the paper, the label for cell subset or site translates to: memory T cells sorted ex vivo from peripheral blood.

The nucleotides are TGTGCCAGCAGCTTAGCGGGGGGGGGAACCCAGTACTTC. Its protein product is CASSLAGGGTQYF. The V and J genes are TRBV7-2 and TRBJ2-5; the central 7 bases match TRBD2. The germline V gene supplies CDR1 SGHTA and CDR2 FQGNSA. The germline V end is reduced by 0 bases and the J end by 8 bases; junction bases left unmatched: 3. Including the terminal cysteine and phenylalanine, the CDR3 comprises 13 residues. Only the CDR3 part of the read is kept: 39 bases, read in frame from the first base.